The sequence of this T cell receptor beta chain was determined in a study of identifying expanded T cells in peripheral blood. Assay: immunoSEQ multiplex PCR; the TCRdb copy retains only in-frame clones and omits some. The sample holds 84,000 or so clones, about 87% seen once. Trimming left V 4 bases short and J 3 bases short, with 9 bases between. The CDR3 totals 13 residues. CDR1 and CDR2 from the germline V gene are SGHNT and YENEEA. Whole-study results and caveats: Over around two and four weeks, about 17 and 20 clones changed, versus around 1.2 between replicates. Roughly two-week clone count variance significantly increased as total template count grew.

Points on this clone: The antigen is unknown.

During the collection period, no donor immune events like infections were recorded. The chain is built from TRBV11-3 and TRBJ1-2; perhaps TRBD1 as D (5 bases). This sequence was found in a person aged 18 to 70 in good health. Sequences were obtained from blood. Here the CDR3 DNA reads TGTGCCAGCAGCTCAGACAGCCACTATGGCTACACCTTC. The encoded protein is CASSSDSHYGYTF.